The 14 T cell receptor beta chains below all came from one sample that was sequenced in a study of cytomegalovirus exposure and HLA in healthy donors. With 60 Vbeta and 13 Jbeta primers, the PCR was carried out. Measured with immunoSEQ multiplex PCR; TCRdb has only the in-frame clones, and not every one. The sample has over 150,000 clones, roughly 74% seen once. Sequenced input: PBMCs. The receptors shown here come from a male donor in good health and CMV-seronegative.

About this clone: One end of the junction varies from germline; a read error may be responsible. The chain employs TRBV7-9 and TRBJ2-2, with D possibly being TRBD2 (5 bases). CDR1 and CDR2 from the germline V gene are SEHNR and FQNEAQ (reference sequence). CDR3 length: 14 amino acids. CDR3 sequence (DNA): TGTTCCAGCAGCTTAGCGCGACAAACCGGGGAGCTGTTTTTT. Residues: CSSSLARQTGELFF.

The V gene is TRBV28, the J gene TRBJ1-1, with no clear D. The CDR3 extends over 14 amino acids. In germline, CDR1 is MDHEN, CDR2 SYDVKM. V was trimmed by 4 bases and J by 3 bases, leaving 12 bases between them. CDR3 in amino acids: CASSSEGKDTEAFF. The DNA of the CDR3 is TGTGCCAGCAGTTCTGAGGGTAAGGACACTGAAGCTTTCTTT.

This chain connects TRBV7-7 to TRBJ1-4, with TRBD1 matching 10 bases. Unmatched junction bases numbered 2, after V lost 5 bases and J lost 5 bases. The CDR3 extends over 14 amino acids. From germline, CDR1 is SSHAT and CDR2 FNYEAQ (reference sequence). CDR3 amino acids: CASSVGQGNEKLFF. In DNA form, the CDR3 reads TGTGCCAGCAGCGTGGGACAGGGGAATGAAAAACTGTTTTTT.

This clone occurred once. The CDR3 is CASSPRSGSGGYTF. In nucleotides, the CDR3 is TGTGCCAGCTCACCAAGGTCAGGATCGGGAGGCTACACCTTC. The chain recombines TRBV18 with TRBJ1-2; D gene uncertain. Germline V gene sequence: CDR1 KGHSH, CDR2 LQKENI. Trimming removed 2 bases from V and 8 bases from J, with 15 bases in between. The CDR3 runs to 14 residues.

V gene TRBV6-1 combines with J gene TRBJ1-6; possible D gene TRBD1, 6 bases. V was pared by 4 bases and J by 0 bases, with 16 bases between. The CDR3 consists of 18 residues. Germline CDR1 MNHNS, CDR2 SASEGT. The CDR3 nucleotides read TGTGCCAGCAGTGGAAGGGTGGGGGCTGGCTCCTATAATTCACCCCTCCACTTT. This encodes CASSGRVGAGSYNSPLHF.

V is TRBV18 and J is TRBJ1-5; D gene uncertain. CDR3 size: 19 residues. Per germline, CDR1 KGHSH and CDR2 LQKENI. Trimming shortened V by 1 base and J by 0 bases, and 19 bases separated the two germline ends. CDR3 sequence: CASSPLRRPGSYSNQPQHF. CDR3 coding DNA: TGTGCCAGCTCACCACTGAGAAGACCAGGAAGTTATAGCAATCAGCCCCAGCATTTT. Looking up the rest from reference TRBV18 and TRBJ1-5 gives the full variable domain: NAGVMQNPRHLVRRRGQEARLRCSPMKGHSHVYWYRQLPEEGLKFMVYLQKENIIDESGMPKERFSAEFPKEGPSILRIQQVVRGDSAAYFCASSPLRRPGSYSNQPQHFGDGTRLSIL.

The chain uses TRBV28 and TRBJ1-2; TRBD1 matches at 8 bases. The length of the CDR3 is 13 residues. After removal of 9 bases from V and 2 bases from J, the junction contained 5 bases not matched to a gene. Germline values: CDR1 MDHEN, CDR2 SYDVKM. The CDR3 is CASVQGGNYGYTF. The CDR3 DNA reads TGTGCCAGTGTACAGGGGGGGAACTATGGCTACACCTTC.

The chain is built from TRBV7-6 and TRBJ1-3; D is ambiguous. Germline CDR1 is SGHVS and CDR2 is FNYEAQ. Trimming stripped 1 base from V and 4 bases from J, with 11 bases between. There are 15 residues in the CDR3. The CDR3 loop reads CASSLVSQIGNTIYF. The CDR3 region has the DNA TGTGCCAGCAGCTTAGTATCACAGATCGGAAACACCATATATTTT.

This sequence joins TRBV9 and TRBJ2-1, with D uncertain. CDR1 SGDLS and CDR2 YYNGEE come from the germline V gene. The CDR3 totals 12 residues. V was shortened by 0 bases and J by 7 bases, with 5 bases between the two germline ends. The CDR3 loop is CASSVVVNEQFF. The CDR3 coding sequence is TGTGCCAGCAGCGTAGTAGTTAATGAGCAGTTCTTC.

As DNA, the CDR3 is TGTGCCAGCAACCCGACGGGGGGATCGAGCACCGGGGAGCTGTTTTTT. Translating gives CASNPTGGSSTGELFF. The chain recombines TRBV5-4 with TRBJ2-2; the match to TRBD2 covers 7 bases. The length of the CDR3 is 16 residues. After removal of 6 bases from V and 4 bases from J, the junction contained 12 bases not matched to a gene. In germline, CDR1 is SGHNT, CDR2 YYREEE (reference sequence).

The genes are TRBV7-9 and TRBJ2-7, with 10 bases lining up with TRBD2. CDR1 is SEHNR, CDR2 FQNEAQ, per germline (reference sequence). The CDR3 has 15 residues. V lost 2 bases, J lost 0 bases, and 1 base stayed unmatched. The CDR3 nucleotides are TGTGCCAGCAGCTTACCTAGCGGGGGCTCCTACGAGCAGTACTTC. Protein sequence: CASSLPSGGSYEQYF.

The chain combines TRBV29-1 with TRBJ2-7, with 8 bases that match TRBD1. This CDR3 is built from 17 residues. V dropped 4 bases and J dropped 2; count of bases not matched to a gene: 16. Germline CDR1 is SQVTM and CDR2 is ANQGSEA. CDR3 DNA sequence: TGCAGCGTTGCGGGGGACAACCGGGACAGGCCTACCTACGAGCAGTACTTC. Translated: CSVAGDNRDRPTYEQYF.

This clone was seen only once. The sample contains more than one DNA sequence encoding this CDR3. The CDR3 region is CASSTGTSSYNEQFF. DNA for the CDR3: TGCGCCAGCAGCACCGGGACTAGCTCCTACAATGAGCAGTTCTTC. The chain uses TRBV5-1 and TRBJ2-1; 8 bases are a match to TRBD2. Germline V gene sequence: CDR1 SGHRS, CDR2 YFSETQ. The CDR3 length is 15 residues. V was clipped by 4 bases and J by 0 bases; unmatched bases: 3.

The chain joins TRBV5-8 to TRBJ1-5, with 7 bases matching TRBD1. CDR1 and CDR2 from the germline V gene are SGHTS and YDEGEE. This CDR3 comprises 13 residues. The J segment lost 5 bases and the V segment lost 4 bases, leaving 3 bases of the junction unmatched. CDR3 residues: CASSTDRDQPQHF. CDR3 in DNA: TGTGCCAGCAGCACCGACAGGGATCAGCCCCAGCATTTT.